The 21 T cell receptor beta chains listed next were all sequenced from one sample in a study of cytomegalovirus exposure and HLA in healthy donors. The study ran its PCR with 60 Vbeta and 13 Jbeta primers. Sequencing was performed with immunoSEQ multiplex PCR; in TCRdb, only in-frame clones are kept and a portion is missing. This table has about 140,000 clones, approximately 80% appearing once. The sample was PBMCs. These receptors were obtained from a woman in her forties in good health and CMV-seronegative.

The chain employs TRBV30 and TRBJ2-5; 7 bases are shared with TRBD1. The CDR3 covers 13 residues. CDR1 and CDR2 from the germline V gene are GTSNPN and SVGIG (reference sequence). Trimming at V came to 3 bases and at J to 2 bases, leaving 3 bases not matched to a gene. DNA for the CDR3: TGTGCCTGGAGCAAACAGGGGCAAGAGACCCAGTACTTC. Its translation: CAWSKQGQETQYF.

This clone came up once. The gene calls are TRBV10-1 and TRBJ2-3, with D tentatively TRBD1 (5 bases). The CDR3 runs 15 residues. Germline loops: CDR1 WNHNN, CDR2 SYGVQD (reference sequence). V was cut by 7 bases and J by 2 bases, with 16 bases left in between. The CDR3 coding sequence is TGCGCCAGCACCCCTGGGGCGGCAAACACAGATACGCAGTATTTT. Its translation is CASTPGAANTDTQYF.

J is TRBJ1-2 and V is TRBV29-1; 12 bases map to TRBD1. Per germline, CDR1 SQVTM and CDR2 ANQGSEA. This CDR3 comprises 18 residues. V was clipped by 5 bases and J by 5 bases; unmatched bases: 18. The CDR3 DNA follows: TGCAGCGTTCACCCCCGGGACAGGGGGCCCAGCAGGAGTTATGGCTACACCTTC. This encodes CSVHPRDRGPSRSYGYTF.

The rearrangement uses TRBV5-4 and TRBJ2-3; 7 nucleotides align to TRBD1. The CDR3 spans 14 residues. V gave up 4 bases and J gave up 0 bases; unmatched junction bases: 2. Germline CDR1 SGHNT, CDR2 YYREEE (reference sequence). The CDR3 nucleotides read TGTGCCAGCAGCCCGGACAGGAGCACAGATACGCAGTATTTT. It codes for CASSPDRSTDTQYF.

In this sample, this clone turned up once. CDR3 sequence: CASSEQGGGPQHF. The CDR3 DNA sequence: TGCGCCAGCAGTGAGCAGGGAGGTGGGCCCCAGCATTTT. The chain couples TRBV10-2 to TRBJ1-5; a weak D match, TRBD1 (5 bases). Trimming left V 2 bases short and J 9 bases short, with 11 bases between. This CDR3 contains 13 residues. CDR1 and CDR2 (germline): WSHSY, SAAADI.

DNA for the CDR3: TGTGCCAGCAGCCCAGGACAGGGAGAAAACATTCAGTACTTC. It encodes CASSPGQGENIQYF. This chain links TRBV11-1 with TRBJ2-4; 8 bases match TRBD1. Germline V lookup: CDR1 SGHAT, CDR2 FQDESV (reference sequence). Trimming cost V 5 bases and J 5 bases; bases outside gene matches: 5. CDR3 size: 14 residues.

This chain links TRBV27 with TRBJ2-1; the D gene is possibly TRBD2 (5 bases). Per germline, CDR1 MNHEY and CDR2 SMNVEV (reference sequence). V was shortened by 2 bases and J by 5 bases, with 10 bases between the two germline ends. CDR3 length: 14 residues. The CDR3 reads CASSLGERHNEQFF. DNA for the CDR3: TGTGCCAGCAGTTTAGGGGAGAGACACAATGAGCAGTTCTTC.

The chain links TRBV19 to TRBJ2-7; 7 positions match TRBD1. Germline trimming cut 5 bases from V and 7 bases from J; bases unmatched to any gene: 8. The CDR3 covers 13 residues. Looked up from germline, CDR1 is LNHDA and CDR2 is SQIVND (reference sequence). CDR3 in DNA: TGTGCCAGTAGTTACGACAGGGTTGGGGAGCAGTACTTC. Translated: CASSYDRVGEQYF.

V is TRBV4-1 and J is TRBJ2-1, with D perhaps matching TRBD1 (5 bases). The CDR3 is 15 residues long. In germline, CDR1 is MGHRA, CDR2 YSYEKL. Trimming cost V 3 bases and J 8 bases, with 17 bases left between them. For the CDR3, the DNA is TGCGCCAGCAGCCAGCCCTGGGCAGGGCTCGATGAGCAGTTCTTC. It is translated as CASSQPWAGLDEQFF.

The V and J genes are TRBV19 and TRBJ2-3; 8 positions match TRBD2. Germline V CDR1 and CDR2: LNHDA, SQIVND (reference sequence). J was trimmed by 4 bases and V by 3 bases; bases with no gene match: 9. The CDR3 length is 16 residues. The CDR3 bases are TGTGCCAGTAGTATGGGGAGGGTAGCGGGACCAGATACGCAGTATTTT. Amino acid sequence: CASSMGRVAGPDTQYF. The entire variable domain, with the rest obtained from reference TRBV19 and TRBJ2-3, is as follows: DGGITQSPKYLFRKEGQNVTLSCEQNLNHDAMYWYRQDPGQGLRLIYYSQIVNDFQKGDIAEGYSVSREKKESFPLTVTSAQKNPTAFYLCASSMGRVAGPDTQYFGPGTRLTVL.

The chain couples TRBV10-3 to TRBJ1-2, with 7 nucleotides matching TRBD1. CDR3 length: 13 amino acids. From germline, CDR1 is ENHRY and CDR2 SYGVKD. The V gene end was trimmed by 7 bases and the J gene end by 2 bases; junction bases not matched to a gene: 4. The CDR3 protein is CAINQQGNYGYTF. The DNA for the CDR3 is TGTGCCATCAACCAACAGGGGAACTATGGCTACACCTTC.

Details on this clone: The junction departs from the called germline gene at one end, perhaps through a read error. The J gene is TRBJ2-3, the V gene TRBV7-9, with 11 bases fitting TRBD2. The CDR3 runs to 16 residues. Germline V gives CDR1 SEHNR, CDR2 FQNEAQ (reference sequence). The CDR3 sequence: CSSSLGTSGGTDTQYF. DNA for the CDR3: TGTTCCAGCAGCTTAGGGACTAGCGGAGGCACAGATACGCAGTATTTT.

This chain links TRBV6-5 with TRBJ1-2; tentative D call: TRBD1 (6 bases). The CDR3 loop spans 13 amino acids. Germline CDR1 reads MNHEY; CDR2 reads SVGAGI. V lost 5 bases, J lost 6 bases, and 13 bases lay in between. The chain's CDR3 is CASSRTALDGYTF. CDR3 sequence (DNA): TGTGCCAGCAGTCGGACAGCCTTGGATGGCTACACCTTC.

V gene TRBV7-7 combines with J gene TRBJ2-7, with 10 bases aligning to TRBD2. CDR1 is SSHAT, CDR2 FNYEAQ, per germline (reference sequence). The CDR3 runs 13 residues. CDR3 loop: CATSGINPHEQYF. CDR3 coding DNA: TGTGCTACTAGCGGGATAAATCCCCACGAGCAGTACTTC.

The chain couples TRBV5-4 to TRBJ2-6; TRBD2 matches at 15 bases. Germline loops: CDR1 SGHNT, CDR2 YYREEE (reference sequence). V shed 4 bases, J shed 2 bases, and the junction held 4 bases outside the gene matches. The CDR3 has 18 amino acids. The CDR3 DNA is TGTGCCAGCAGCGCCGGACTAGCGGGGGGGCCTGGGGCCAACGTCCTGACTTTC. Amino acid sequence: CASSAGLAGGPGANVLTF. The complete variable domain, with remaining parts taken from reference TRBV5-4 and TRBJ2-6, reads ETGVTQSPTHLIKTRGQQVTLRCSSQSGHNTVSWYQQALGQGPQFIFQYYREEENGRGNFPPRFSGLQFPNYSSELNVNALELDDSALYLCASSAGLAGGPGANVLTFGAGSRLTVL.

The chain's CDR3 is CASKREGVGEQFF. DNA for the CDR3: TGTGCCAGTAAGAGGGAGGGGGTTGGCGAGCAGTTCTTC. The V and J genes are TRBV19 and TRBJ2-1; D may be TRBD2 (7 bases). Germline assignment: CDR1 LNHDA and CDR2 SQIVND (reference sequence). V was cut by 7 bases and J by 10 bases, with 17 bases left in between. The CDR3 covers 13 residues. The entire variable domain, with the rest obtained from reference TRBV19 and TRBJ2-1, is as follows: DGGITQSPKYLFRKEGQNVTLSCEQNLNHDAMYWYRQDPGQGLRLIYYSQIVNDFQKGDIAEGYSVSREKKESFPLTVTSAQKNPTAFYLCASKREGVGEQFFGPGTRLTVL.

This chain connects TRBV6-1 to TRBJ1-1; 8 nucleotides line up with TRBD1. Germline CDR1 reads MNHNS; CDR2 reads SASEGT. This CDR3 is 15 amino acids long. The junction had 9 bases not matched to a gene; V was cut back by 1 base and J by 8 bases. This CDR3 is CASSEGYTGGMEAFF. The CDR3 DNA sequence: TGTGCCAGCAGTGAAGGATATACAGGGGGAATGGAAGCTTTCTTT.

J is TRBJ1-5 and V is TRBV28; possible D gene TRBD1, 6 bases. Germline CDR1 MDHEN, CDR2 SYDVKM. V dropped 3 bases and J dropped 6 bases, with 27 bases sitting between them. This CDR3 is built from 19 residues. CDR3 sequence reads: CASSLGWRKGVVEIQPQHF. As DNA, the CDR3 is TGTGCCAGCAGTTTGGGGTGGCGGAAGGGGGTCGTAGAAATTCAGCCCCAGCATTTT.

As to this clone: A single base separates this from a much larger clone, so it may be a read error. The chain carries TRBV5-5 and TRBJ2-7, with D perhaps matching TRBD1 (6 bases). CDR1 is SGHKS and CDR2 is YYEKEE in the germline V gene (reference sequence). The germline V and J ends were trimmed by 0 bases and 5 bases, with 6 bases remaining between them. The CDR3 is 12 amino acids. CDR3 amino acids: CASSLDRDEQYF. The DNA of the CDR3 is TGTGCCAGCAGCTTGGACAGGGACGAGCAGTACTTC.

The genes are TRBV6-6 and TRBJ1-5, with 7 bases identical to TRBD1. The germline gives CDR1 MNHNY, CDR2 SVGAGI (reference sequence). The J segment lost 2 bases and the V segment lost 4 bases, leaving 2 bases of the junction unmatched. The CDR3 covers 14 residues. CDR3 bases: TGTGCCAGCAGTTCTACAGGGGGCAATCAGCCCCAGCATTTT. It specifies CASSSTGGNQPQHF.

The chain links TRBV7-9 to TRBJ2-7, with 8 bases aligning to TRBD1. The germline gives CDR1 SEHNR, CDR2 FQNEAQ (reference sequence). V gave up 4 bases and J gave up 3 bases; unmatched junction bases: 5. This CDR3 comprises 14 residues. The CDR3 bases are TGTGCCAGCAGCTCCCGGGACAGGTACTACGAGCAGTACTTC. It encodes CASSSRDRYYEQYF.